This TCR beta chain was sequenced during a study of OX40 agonist ivuxolimab in advanced cancers. Study context: Prior anti-PD-1, anti-PD-L1 or anti-CTLA-4 therapy did not bar entry, and more than 35% had some. Overall study findings and caveats: Part of the nonresponder group also had normalized T-cell clonal expansion that was low. Patients with a partial response at 0.1-3.0 mg/kg had among the lowest clonal expansion.

With regard to this clone: What it recognizes is unknown.

CDR1 SNHLY and CDR2 FYNNEI come from the germline V gene. CDR3 length equals 14 residues. Trimming cost V 7 bases and J 1 base, with 13 bases left between them. Clones were read by immunoSEQ multiplex PCR, and TCRdb kept only the in-frame ones, dropping some. The table has fewer than 85,000 clones, more than 60% seen once. Here the sequenced sample was CD4+ or CD8+ T cells sorted from blood, taken in a trial of the OX40 agonist ivuxolimab. V is TRBV2 and J is TRBJ2-5; D may match TRBD1 or TRBD2 (6 bases each). The receptor comes from an adult with an advanced solid tumor such as melanoma, head and neck, liver or kidney cancer. CDR3 sequence: CASTGRGPQETQYF. As DNA, the CDR3 is TGTGCCAGCACTGGCCGGGGGCCCCAAGAGACCCAGTACTTC. The full variable domain, rest sourced from reference TRBV2 and TRBJ2-5, is EPEVTQTPSHQVTQMGQEVILRCVPISNHLYFYWYRQILGQKVEFLVSFYNNEISEKSEIFDDQFSVERPDGSNFTLKIRSTKLEDSAMYFCASTGRGPQETQYFGPGTRLLVL.